The clone carrying this TCR beta chain was recorded many times. Construction of the TCRbeta library involved unique molecular identifiers. TCRdb called the PCR reads again in MiXCR, with one record for every CDR3 protein. The repertoire holds about 490,000 distinct CDR3 sequences, with about 10% as singletons. This record belongs to a study of T-cell reconstitution after alpha-beta-depleted transplantation in children. This receptor was taken from a child aged 2-15 years with inherited bone marrow failure, due to receive a stem cell transplant. This material consisted of PBMCs, taken before TCRalphabeta/CD19-depleted stem cell transplant.

In nucleotides, the CDR3 is TGCAGTGCTAGACCTCCCGGGGCTAGCGGTTACGATGAGCAGTTCTTC. This sequence encodes CSARPPGASGYDEQFF. The V and J genes are TRBV20-1 and TRBJ2-1, with TRBD2 identical over 7 bases. The V segment lost 2 bases and the J segment 8 bases; nucleotides outside the gene matches: 15. Germline V gives CDR1 DFQATT, CDR2 SNEGSKA (reference sequence). CDR3 length: 16 residues.